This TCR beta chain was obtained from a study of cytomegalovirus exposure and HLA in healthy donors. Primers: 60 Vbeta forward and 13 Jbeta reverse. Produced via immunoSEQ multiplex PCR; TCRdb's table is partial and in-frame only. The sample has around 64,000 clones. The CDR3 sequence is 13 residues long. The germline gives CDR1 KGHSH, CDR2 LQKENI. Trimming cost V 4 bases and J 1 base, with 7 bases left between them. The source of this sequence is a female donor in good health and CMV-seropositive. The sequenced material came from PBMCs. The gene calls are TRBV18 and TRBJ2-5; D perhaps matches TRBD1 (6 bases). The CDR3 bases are TGTGCCAGCTCACAGGGGGTCCAAGAGACCCAGTACTTC. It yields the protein CASSQGVQETQYF.